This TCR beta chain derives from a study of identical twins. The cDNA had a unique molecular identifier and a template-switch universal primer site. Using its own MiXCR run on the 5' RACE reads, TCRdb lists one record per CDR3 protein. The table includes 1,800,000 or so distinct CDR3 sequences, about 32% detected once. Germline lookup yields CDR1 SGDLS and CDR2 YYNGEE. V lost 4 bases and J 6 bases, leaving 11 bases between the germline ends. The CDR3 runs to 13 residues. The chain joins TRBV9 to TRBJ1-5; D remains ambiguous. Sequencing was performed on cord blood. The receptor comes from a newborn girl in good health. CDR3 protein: CASSPRLGQPQHF. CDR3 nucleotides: TGTGCCAGCAGCCCCCGTCTAGGTCAGCCCCAGCATTTT.